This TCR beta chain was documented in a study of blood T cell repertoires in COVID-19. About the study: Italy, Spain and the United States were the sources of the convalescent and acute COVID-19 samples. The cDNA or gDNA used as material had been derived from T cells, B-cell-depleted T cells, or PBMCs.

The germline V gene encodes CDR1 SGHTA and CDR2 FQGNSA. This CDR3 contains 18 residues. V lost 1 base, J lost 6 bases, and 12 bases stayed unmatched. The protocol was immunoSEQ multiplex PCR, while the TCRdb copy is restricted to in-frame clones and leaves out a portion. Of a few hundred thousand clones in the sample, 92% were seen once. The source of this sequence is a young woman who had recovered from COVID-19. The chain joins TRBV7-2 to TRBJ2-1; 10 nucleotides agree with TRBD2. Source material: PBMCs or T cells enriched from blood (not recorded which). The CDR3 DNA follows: TGTGCCAGCAGCTTAGTTGGGCTAGCGGGAGCCAGCTTCAATGAGCAGTTCTTC. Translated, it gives CASSLVGLAGASFNEQFF.